This T cell receptor beta chain was retrieved from a study of early T cells in non-severe SARS-CoV-2 infection (dated by TCRdb to about 2021). Notes on the research overall: Because TCR sequencing was done on bulk RNA from unsorted whole blood, the alpha and beta chains could not be paired. On the study overall, not on this receptor specifically: VDJdb matching was skewed toward anti-spike CD8 responses and likely underestimated virus-specific expansions, missing private and CD4 specificities.

Libraries came from 5' RACE. Instrument on record: NextSeq 500. The TCR library protocol attached unique molecular identifiers to individual cDNA molecules to correct for sequencing error and PCR bias. Sequencing covered both TCR alpha and beta chains, and within each sample the abundances of alpha and beta sequences were tightly co-correlated. The paper's processing steps were these. Decombinator V4 was used to perform V gene, J gene and CDR3 annotation of TCR sequences. Expanded TCRs were defined as changing significantly between any two time points under a Poisson model with p below 0.0001. Abundances of TCRs were expressed as counts per million after normalisation to the total number of TCRs sequenced in each sample. TRAV1-2 paired with TRAJ12, TRAJ20 or TRAJ33 defined MAIT TCRs, while TRAV10 paired with TRAJ18 defined iNKT TCRs. VDJdb, accessed on 1 November 2021, was searched for TCRs annotated for CMV, EBV and SARS-CoV-2, and TCRs annotated for more than one antigen were excluded. Through fastp at Q25 and MiXCR, TCRdb rebuilt clones from the public reads, retaining in-frame beta chains. Entries that share a CDR3 protein sequence are merged under the most common genes and DNA. These V and J calls originate from TCRdb's pipeline instead of the authors' own analysis. The sample profile shows around 86,000 distinct CDR3 sequences; roughly 14% of them were found once. Approximately 0.5% of the sample is taken by the ten largest.

The study was a case-control design nested within a healthcare worker cohort in London, UK, with weekly nasopharyngeal swab PCR tests and blood sampling. Healthcare workers were enrolled in the week of the UK lockdown, from 23 to 31 March 2020, and were followed every week for up to roughly 16 weeks. The CDR3 runs 13 residues from the cysteine to the phenylalanine. Left in the record is the CDR3 DNA by itself, 39 bases read in frame from the first base. V loses 6 bases at its end and J loses 8 bases; junction bases beyond the gene matches: 7. CDR1 and CDR2 are read off the germline V gene as MNHEY and SVGAGI. Ten or more counts support this clonotype. Its antigen has not been determined. One base away there is no much larger clone; base qualities are not given.

What was sequenced was whole blood. The chain is encoded by TRBV6-5 joined to TRBJ2-1; 7 bases in between match TRBD2. The origin of this receptor is an adult who was a healthcare worker with PCR-confirmed SARS-CoV-2 infection or an uninfected control (not recorded which). The DNA reads TGTGCCAGCAGGAGACTAGCCATTCATGAGCAGTTCTTC. This translates into CASRRLAIHEQFF.